This T cell receptor (beta chain) was recorded in a study of blood T cells in healthy people across ages. Individuals who donated were healthy Caucasians from Russia aged about 6 to 95. The authors ran a second PCR of roughly 7 to 11 cycles using a sample-barcoded 5' primer and a J-beta primer mix. TCRdb used MiXCR to reprocess the 5' RACE reads, holding one entry per CDR3 protein. The profile shows about 770,000 distinct CDR3 sequences, more than 40% of them singletons. The ends were cut back, 0 bases at V and 2 bases at J, with 19 bases in the middle. The CDR3 loop spans 18 amino acids. Germline loops: CDR1 MNHEY, CDR2 SVGEGT. Study-wide findings and caveats: Strong correlation linked observed beta diversity and percent naive T cells. In long-lived donors, naive CD4+ cell counts and diversity exceeded those of aged donors. Diversity estimates drawn from one million T cells were deemed underestimates.

This clonotype has just a few counts. Antigen: not known. The chain recombines TRBV6-2 or TRBV6-3 with TRBJ2-5, with a weak D call TRBD1 (8 bases). The sequence derives from a man aged 55 to 70 in good health. Sequenced: blood. As DNA, the CDR3 is TGTGCCAGCAGTTACTCGAGCGGGACAGGCTTACCTCAAGAGACCCAGTACTTC. Translating gives CASSYSSGTGLPQETQYF.